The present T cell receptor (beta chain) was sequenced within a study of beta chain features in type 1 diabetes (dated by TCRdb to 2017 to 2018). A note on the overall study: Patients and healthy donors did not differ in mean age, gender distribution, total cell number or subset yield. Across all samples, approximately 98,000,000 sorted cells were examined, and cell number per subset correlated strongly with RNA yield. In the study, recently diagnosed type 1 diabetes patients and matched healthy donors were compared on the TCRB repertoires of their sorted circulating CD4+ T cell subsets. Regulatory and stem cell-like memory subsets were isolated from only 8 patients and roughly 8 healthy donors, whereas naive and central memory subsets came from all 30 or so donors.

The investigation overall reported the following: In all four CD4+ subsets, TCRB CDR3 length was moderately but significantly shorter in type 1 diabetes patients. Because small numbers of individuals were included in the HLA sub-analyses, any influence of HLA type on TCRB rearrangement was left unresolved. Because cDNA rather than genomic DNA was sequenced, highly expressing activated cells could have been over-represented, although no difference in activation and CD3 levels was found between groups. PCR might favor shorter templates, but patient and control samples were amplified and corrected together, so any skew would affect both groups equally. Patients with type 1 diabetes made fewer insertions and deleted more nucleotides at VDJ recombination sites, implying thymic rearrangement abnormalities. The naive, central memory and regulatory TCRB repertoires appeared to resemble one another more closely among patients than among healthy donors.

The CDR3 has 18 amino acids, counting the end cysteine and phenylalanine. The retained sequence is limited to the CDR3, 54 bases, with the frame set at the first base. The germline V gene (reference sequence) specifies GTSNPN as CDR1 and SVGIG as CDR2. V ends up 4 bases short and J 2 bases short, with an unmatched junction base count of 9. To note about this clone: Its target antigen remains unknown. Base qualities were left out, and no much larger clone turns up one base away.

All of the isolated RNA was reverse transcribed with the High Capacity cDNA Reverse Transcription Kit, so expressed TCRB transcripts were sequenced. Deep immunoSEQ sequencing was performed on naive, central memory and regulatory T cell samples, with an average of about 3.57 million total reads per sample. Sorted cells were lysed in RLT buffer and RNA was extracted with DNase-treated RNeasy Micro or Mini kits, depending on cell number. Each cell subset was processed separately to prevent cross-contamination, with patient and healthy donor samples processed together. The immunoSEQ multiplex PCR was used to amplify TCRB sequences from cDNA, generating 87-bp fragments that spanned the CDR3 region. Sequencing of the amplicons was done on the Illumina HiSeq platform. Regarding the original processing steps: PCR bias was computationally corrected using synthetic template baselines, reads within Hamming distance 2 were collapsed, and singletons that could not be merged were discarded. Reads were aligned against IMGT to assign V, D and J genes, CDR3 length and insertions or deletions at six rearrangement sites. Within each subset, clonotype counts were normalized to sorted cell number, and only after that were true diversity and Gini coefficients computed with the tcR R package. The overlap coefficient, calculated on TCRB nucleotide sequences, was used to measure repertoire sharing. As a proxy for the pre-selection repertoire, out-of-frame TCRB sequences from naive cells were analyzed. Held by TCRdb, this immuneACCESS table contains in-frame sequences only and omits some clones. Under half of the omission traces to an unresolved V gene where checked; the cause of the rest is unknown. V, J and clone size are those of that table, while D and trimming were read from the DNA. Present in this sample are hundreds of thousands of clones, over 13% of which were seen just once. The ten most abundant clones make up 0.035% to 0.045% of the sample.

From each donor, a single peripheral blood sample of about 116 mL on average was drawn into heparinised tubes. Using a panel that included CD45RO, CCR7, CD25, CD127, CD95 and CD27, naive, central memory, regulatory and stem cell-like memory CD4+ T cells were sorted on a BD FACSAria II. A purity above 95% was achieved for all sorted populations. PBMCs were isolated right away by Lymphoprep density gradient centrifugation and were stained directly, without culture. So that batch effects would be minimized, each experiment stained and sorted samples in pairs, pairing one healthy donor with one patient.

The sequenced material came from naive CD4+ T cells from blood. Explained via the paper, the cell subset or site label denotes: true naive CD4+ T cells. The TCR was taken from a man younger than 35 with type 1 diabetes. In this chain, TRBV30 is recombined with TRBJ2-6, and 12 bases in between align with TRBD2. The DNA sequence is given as TGTGCCTGGAACCCGCTAGCGGGGGGGTCCCCTGGGGCCAACGTCCTGACTTTC. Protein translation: CAWNPLAGGSPGANVLTF.